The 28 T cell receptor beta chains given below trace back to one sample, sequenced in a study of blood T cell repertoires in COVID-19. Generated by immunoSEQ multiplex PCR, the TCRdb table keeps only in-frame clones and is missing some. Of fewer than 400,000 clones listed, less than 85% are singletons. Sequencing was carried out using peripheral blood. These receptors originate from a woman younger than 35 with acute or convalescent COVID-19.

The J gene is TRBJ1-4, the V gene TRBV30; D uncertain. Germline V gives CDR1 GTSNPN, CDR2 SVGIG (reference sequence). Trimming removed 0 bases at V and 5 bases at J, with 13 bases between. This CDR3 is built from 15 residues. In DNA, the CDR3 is TGTGCCTGGAGTGTACTTGGGAGTGTCAATGAAAAACTGTTTTTT. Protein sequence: CAWSVLGSVNEKLFF. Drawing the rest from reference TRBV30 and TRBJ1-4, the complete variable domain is SQTIHQWPATLVQPVGSPLSLECTVEGTSNPNLYWYRQAAGRGLQLLFYSVGIGQISSEVPQNLSASRPQDRQFILSSKKLLLSDSGFYLCAWSVLGSVNEKLFFGSGTQLSVL.

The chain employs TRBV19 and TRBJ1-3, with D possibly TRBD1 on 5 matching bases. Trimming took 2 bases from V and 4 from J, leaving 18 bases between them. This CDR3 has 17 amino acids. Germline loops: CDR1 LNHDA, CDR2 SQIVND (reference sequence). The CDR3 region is CASSILVGDRAGNTIYF. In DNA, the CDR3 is TGTGCCAGTAGTATATTAGTAGGGGATCGTGCCGGAAACACCATATATTTT. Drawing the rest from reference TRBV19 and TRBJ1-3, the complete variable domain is DGGITQSPKYLFRKEGQNVTLSCEQNLNHDAMYWYRQDPGQGLRLIYYSQIVNDFQKGDIAEGYSVSREKKESFPLTVTSAQKNPTAFYLCASSILVGDRAGNTIYFGEGSWLTVV.

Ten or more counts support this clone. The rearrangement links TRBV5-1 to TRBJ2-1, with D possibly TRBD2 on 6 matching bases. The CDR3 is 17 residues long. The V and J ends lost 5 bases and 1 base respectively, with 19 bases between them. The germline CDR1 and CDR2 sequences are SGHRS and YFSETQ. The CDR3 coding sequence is TGCGCCAGCAGTCCTCCCAACCGGGACTTTTCCTACAATGAGCAGTTCTTC. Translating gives CASSPPNRDFSYNEQFF.

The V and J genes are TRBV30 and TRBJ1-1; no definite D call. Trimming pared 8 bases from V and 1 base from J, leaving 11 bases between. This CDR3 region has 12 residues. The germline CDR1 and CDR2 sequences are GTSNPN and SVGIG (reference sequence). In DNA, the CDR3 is TGTGCCATCACGCGGAAGAACACTGAAGCTTTCTTT. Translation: CAITRKNTEAFF.

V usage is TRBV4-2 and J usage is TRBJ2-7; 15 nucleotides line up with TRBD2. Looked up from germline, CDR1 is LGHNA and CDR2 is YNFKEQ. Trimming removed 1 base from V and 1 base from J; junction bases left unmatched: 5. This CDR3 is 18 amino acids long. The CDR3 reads CASSQGTSGGARSYEQYF. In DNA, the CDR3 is TGTGCCAGCAGCCAAGGGACTAGCGGGGGGGCCAGGTCCTACGAGCAGTACTTC.

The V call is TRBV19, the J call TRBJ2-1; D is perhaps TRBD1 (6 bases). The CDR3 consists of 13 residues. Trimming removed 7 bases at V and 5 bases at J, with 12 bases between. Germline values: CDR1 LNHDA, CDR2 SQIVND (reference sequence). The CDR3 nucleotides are TGTGCCAGTAAGGCAGGGGTAAACAATGAGCAGTTCTTC. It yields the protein CASKAGVNNEQFF.

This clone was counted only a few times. The CDR3 DNA reads TGTGCCAGCAGACCCCATAATTCGGCCGGGGAGCTGTTTTTT. Protein: CASRPHNSAGELFF. The chain couples TRBV6-5 to TRBJ2-2; D is undetermined. Germline CDR1 is MNHEY and CDR2 is SVGAGI. V was cut by 6 bases and J by 6 bases, with 14 bases left in between. CDR3 size: 14 residues.

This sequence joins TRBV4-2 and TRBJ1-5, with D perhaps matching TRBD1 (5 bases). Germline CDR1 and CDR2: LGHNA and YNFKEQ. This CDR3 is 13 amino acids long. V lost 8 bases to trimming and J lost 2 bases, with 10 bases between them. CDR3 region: CASGAGGNQPQHF. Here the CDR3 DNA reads TGTGCCAGCGGGGCGGGGGGCAATCAGCCCCAGCATTTT.

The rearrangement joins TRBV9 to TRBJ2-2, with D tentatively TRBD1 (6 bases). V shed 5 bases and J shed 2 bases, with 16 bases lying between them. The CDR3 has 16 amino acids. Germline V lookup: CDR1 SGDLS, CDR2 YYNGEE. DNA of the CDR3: TGTGCCAGCAGTACTACCGGGACACCTAACACCGGGGAGCTGTTTTTT. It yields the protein CASSTTGTPNTGELFF.

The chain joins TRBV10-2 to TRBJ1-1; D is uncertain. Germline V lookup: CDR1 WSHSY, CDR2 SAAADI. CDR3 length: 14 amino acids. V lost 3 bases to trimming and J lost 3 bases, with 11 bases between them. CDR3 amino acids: CASSEAGRYTEAFF. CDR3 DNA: TGCGCCAGCAGTGAAGCAGGCCGGTACACTGAAGCTTTCTTT.

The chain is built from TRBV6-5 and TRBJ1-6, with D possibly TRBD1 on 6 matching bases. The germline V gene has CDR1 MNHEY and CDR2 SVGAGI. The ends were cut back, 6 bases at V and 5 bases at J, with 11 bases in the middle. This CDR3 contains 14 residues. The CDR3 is CASSRQANNSPLHF. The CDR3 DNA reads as TGTGCCAGCAGCCGACAGGCCAATAATTCACCCCTCCACTTT.

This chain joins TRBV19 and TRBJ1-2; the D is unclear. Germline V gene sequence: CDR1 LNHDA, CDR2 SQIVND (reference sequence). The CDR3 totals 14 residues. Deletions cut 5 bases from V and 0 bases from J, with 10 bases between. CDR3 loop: CASSSAGSNYGYTF. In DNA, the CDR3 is TGTGCCAGTAGTTCCGCAGGCTCTAACTATGGCTACACCTTC.

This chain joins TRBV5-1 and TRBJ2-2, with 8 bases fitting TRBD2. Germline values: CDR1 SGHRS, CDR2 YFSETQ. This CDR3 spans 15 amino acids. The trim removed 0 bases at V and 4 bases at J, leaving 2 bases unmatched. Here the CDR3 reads CASSLAGGATGELFF. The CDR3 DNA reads TGCGCCAGCAGCTTGGCCGGGGGGGCCACCGGGGAGCTGTTTTTT.

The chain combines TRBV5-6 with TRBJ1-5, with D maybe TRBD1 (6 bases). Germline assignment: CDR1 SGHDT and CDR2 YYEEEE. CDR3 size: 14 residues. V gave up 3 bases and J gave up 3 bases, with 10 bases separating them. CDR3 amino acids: CASSSWDNNQPQHF. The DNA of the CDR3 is TGTGCCAGCAGCTCGTGGGACAACAATCAGCCCCAGCATTTT.

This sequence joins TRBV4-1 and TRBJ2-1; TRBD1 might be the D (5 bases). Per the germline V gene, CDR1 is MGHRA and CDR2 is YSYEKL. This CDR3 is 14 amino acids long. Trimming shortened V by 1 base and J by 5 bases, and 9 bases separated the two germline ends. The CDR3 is CASSQGPGNNEQFF. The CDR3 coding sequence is TGCGCCAGCAGCCAAGGGCCAGGGAACAATGAGCAGTTCTTC.

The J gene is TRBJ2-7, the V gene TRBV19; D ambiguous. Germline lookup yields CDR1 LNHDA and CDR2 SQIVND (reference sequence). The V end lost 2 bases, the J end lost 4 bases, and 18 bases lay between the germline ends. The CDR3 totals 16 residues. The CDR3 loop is CASSIFSNGLTYEQYF. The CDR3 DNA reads TGTGCCAGTAGTATATTTTCGAACGGTTTGACTTACGAGCAGTACTTC.

CDR3 amino acids: CATSDYRDRELFF. The CDR3 bases are TGTGCCACCAGTGATTACAGGGACCGGGAGCTGTTTTTT. The genes are TRBV24-1 and TRBJ2-2; the D gene is possibly TRBD1 (6 bases). Germline V gene data show CDR1 as KGHDR and CDR2 as SFDVKD. Trimming removed 2 bases at V and 9 bases at J, with 9 bases between. The CDR3 has 13 amino acids.

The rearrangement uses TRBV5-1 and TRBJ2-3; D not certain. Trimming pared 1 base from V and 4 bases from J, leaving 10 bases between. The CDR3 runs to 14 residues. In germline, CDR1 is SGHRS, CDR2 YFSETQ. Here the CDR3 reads CASSLKHRADTQYF. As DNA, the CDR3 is TGCGCCAGCAGCTTGAAGCATCGCGCAGATACGCAGTATTTT.

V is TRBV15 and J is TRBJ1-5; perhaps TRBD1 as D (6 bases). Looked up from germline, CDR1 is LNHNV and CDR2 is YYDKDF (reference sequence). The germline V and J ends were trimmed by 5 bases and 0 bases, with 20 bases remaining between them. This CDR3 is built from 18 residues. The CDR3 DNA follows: TGTGCCACCAGCCCGCTTAGAGGCAGGGACAATAGCAATCAGCCCCAGCATTTT. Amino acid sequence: CATSPLRGRDNSNQPQHF.

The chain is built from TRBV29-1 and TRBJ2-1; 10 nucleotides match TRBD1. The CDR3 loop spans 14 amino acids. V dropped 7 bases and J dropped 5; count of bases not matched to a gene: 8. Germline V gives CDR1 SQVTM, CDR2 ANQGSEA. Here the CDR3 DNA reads TGCAGCGCTACGGGACAGGGGTCCCACAATGAGCAGTTCTTC. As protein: CSATGQGSHNEQFF.

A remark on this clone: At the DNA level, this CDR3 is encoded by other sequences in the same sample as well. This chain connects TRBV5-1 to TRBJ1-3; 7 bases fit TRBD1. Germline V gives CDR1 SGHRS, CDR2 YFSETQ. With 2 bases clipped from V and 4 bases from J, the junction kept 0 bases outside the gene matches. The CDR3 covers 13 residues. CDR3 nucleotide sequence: TGCGCCAGCAGCTTAGGGGGCGGAAACACCATATATTTT. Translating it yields CASSLGGGNTIYF. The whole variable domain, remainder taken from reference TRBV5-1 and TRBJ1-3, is KAGVTQTPRYLIKTRGQQVTLSCSPISGHRSVSWYQQTPGQGLQFLFEYFSETQRNKGNFPGRFSGRQFSNSRSEMNVSTLELGDSALYLCASSLGGGNTIYFGEGSWLTVV.

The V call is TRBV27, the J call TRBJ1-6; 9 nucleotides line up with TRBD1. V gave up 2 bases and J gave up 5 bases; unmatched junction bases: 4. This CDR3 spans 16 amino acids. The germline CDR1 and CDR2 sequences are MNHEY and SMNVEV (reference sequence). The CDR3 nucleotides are TGTGCCAGCAGTTTAACAGGGGGCTTTGATAATTCACCCCTCCACTTT. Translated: CASSLTGGFDNSPLHF.

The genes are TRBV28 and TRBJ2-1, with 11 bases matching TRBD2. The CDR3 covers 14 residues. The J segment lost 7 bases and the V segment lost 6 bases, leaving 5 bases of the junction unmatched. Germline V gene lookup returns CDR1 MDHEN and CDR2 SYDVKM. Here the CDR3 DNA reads TGTGCCAGCAGCGTAGCGGGAGGGGAGAATGAGCAGTTCTTC. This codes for CASSVAGGENEQFF.

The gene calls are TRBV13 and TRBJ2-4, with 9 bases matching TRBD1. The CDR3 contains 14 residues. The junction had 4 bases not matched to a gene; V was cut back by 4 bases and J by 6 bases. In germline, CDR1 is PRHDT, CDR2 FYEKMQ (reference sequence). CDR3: CASSSRQGVNIQYF. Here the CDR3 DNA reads TGTGCCAGCAGCTCCCGACAGGGGGTAAACATTCAGTACTTC.

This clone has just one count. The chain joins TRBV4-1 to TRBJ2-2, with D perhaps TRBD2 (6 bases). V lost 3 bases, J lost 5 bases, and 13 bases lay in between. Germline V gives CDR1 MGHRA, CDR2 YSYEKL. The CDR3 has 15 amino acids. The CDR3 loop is CASSQPAGRTGELFF. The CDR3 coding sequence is TGCGCCAGCAGCCAGCCGGCAGGGAGGACCGGGGAGCTGTTTTTT.

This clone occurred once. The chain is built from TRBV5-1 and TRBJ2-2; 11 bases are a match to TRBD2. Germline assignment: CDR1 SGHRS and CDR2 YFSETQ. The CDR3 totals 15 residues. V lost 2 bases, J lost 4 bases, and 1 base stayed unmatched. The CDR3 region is CASSFTSGSTGELFF. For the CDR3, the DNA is TGCGCCAGCAGCTTTACTAGCGGGAGCACCGGGGAGCTGTTTTTT.

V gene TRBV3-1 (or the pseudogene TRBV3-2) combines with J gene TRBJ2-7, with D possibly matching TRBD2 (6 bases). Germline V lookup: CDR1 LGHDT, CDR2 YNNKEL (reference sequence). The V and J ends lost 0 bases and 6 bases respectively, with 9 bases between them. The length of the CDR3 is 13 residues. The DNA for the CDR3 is TGTGCCAGCAGCCAAGACCAGGGAGGCGAGCAGTACTTC. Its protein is CASSQDQGGEQYF.

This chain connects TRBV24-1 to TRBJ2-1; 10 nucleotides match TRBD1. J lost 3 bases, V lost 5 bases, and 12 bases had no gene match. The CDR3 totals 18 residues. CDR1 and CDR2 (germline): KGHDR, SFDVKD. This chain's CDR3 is CATSASSGQGRGYNEQFF. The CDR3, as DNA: TGTGCCACCAGTGCCTCCTCGGGACAGGGGAGAGGCTACAATGAGCAGTTCTTC.